The 31 T cell receptor beta chains below come from one sample, sequenced in a study of cytomegalovirus exposure and HLA in healthy donors (dated by TCRdb to 2017 to 2019). Receptors were amplified or captured by the immunoSEQ multiplex PCR assay. Held by TCRdb, this immuneACCESS table contains in-frame sequences only and omits some clones. Under half of the omission traces to an unresolved V gene where checked; the cause of the rest is unknown. For this sample there are about 120,000 clones; 88% appear just once. Under 1.5% of the sample rests with the top ten. The sequencing input was PBMCs. Every receptor here comes from a woman in her twenties or thirties in good health and CMV-seropositive.

The genes are TRBV5-4 and TRBJ1-2; TRBD1 might be the D (5 bases). The CDR3 is 15 residues long. V was pared by 5 bases and J by 3 bases, with 17 bases between. Germline CDR1 is SGHNT and CDR2 is YYREEE (reference sequence). Written as DNA, the CDR3 is TGTGCCAGCAGGGCCGGGACTGCGCACGACTATGGCTACACCTTC. Translation: CASRAGTAHDYGYTF.

This chain connects TRBV29-1 to TRBJ2-3; 12 bases line up with TRBD2. V trimming: 2 bases; J trimming: 7 bases; junction bases outside the gene matches: 1. The V gene's germline CDR1 is SQVTM and CDR2 ANQGSEA. The CDR3 is made up of 13 amino acids. CDR3 sequence (DNA): TGCAGCGTTGAAACTAGCGGGGGGAATACGCAGTATTTT. It specifies CSVETSGGNTQYF.

V gene TRBV28 combines with J gene TRBJ2-7, with a tentative D call TRBD2 (5 bases). CDR1 is MDHEN and CDR2 is SYDVKM in the germline V gene. V dropped 5 bases and J dropped 0 bases, with 11 bases sitting between them. The CDR3 consists of 14 residues. The CDR3 DNA sequence: TGTGCCAGCAGTCCGGGGTCATACTCCTACGAGCAGTACTTC. Its protein product is CASSPGSYSYEQYF.

The chain links TRBV14 to TRBJ2-1; a possible D gene is TRBD2 (5 bases). The CDR3 consists of 15 residues. Trimming took 3 bases from V and 7 from J, leaving 16 bases between them. Germline V gives CDR1 SGHDN, CDR2 FVKESK. CDR3 in amino acids: CASSHRGFSGNEQFF. The DNA of the CDR3 is TGTGCCAGCAGCCATCGCGGGTTCTCGGGAAATGAGCAGTTCTTC.

This rearrangement joins TRBV4-3 to TRBJ2-1; 10 bases are shared with TRBD2. V gave up 1 base and J gave up 7 bases; unmatched junction bases: 13. This CDR3 comprises 18 residues. The germline V gene encodes CDR1 LGHNA and CDR2 YSLEER. CDR3 bases: TGCGCCAGCAGCCAAGTACCAACGGGAGCGGGGGGGCTGAATGAGCAGTTCTTC. Its translation is CASSQVPTGAGGLNEQFF.

The chain joins TRBV7-2 to TRBJ2-1, with TRBD2 matching 11 bases. Losses at the gene ends were 5 bases for V and 3 bases for J; bases not matched to a gene: 3. This CDR3 spans 15 amino acids. Looked up from germline, CDR1 is SGHTA and CDR2 is FQGNSA. Here the CDR3 DNA reads TGTGCCAGCAGCCAAGGACTAGCGGGCTACAATGAGCAGTTCTTC. This gives the protein CASSQGLAGYNEQFF.

The genes are TRBV29-1 and TRBJ2-7, with D perhaps TRBD1 (5 bases). CDR3 length: 19 amino acids. V lost 0 bases and J 3 bases, leaving 27 bases between the germline ends. In germline, CDR1 is SQVTM, CDR2 ANQGSEA. CDR3 residues: CSVEDNIGAPRLWCYEQYF. The CDR3 bases are TGCAGCGTTGAAGATAATATAGGGGCGCCTCGTCTATGGTGCTACGAGCAGTACTTC.

The V call is TRBV19, the J call TRBJ2-3; 8 nucleotides align to TRBD1. The germline V gene has CDR1 LNHDA and CDR2 SQIVND (reference sequence). This CDR3 contains 17 residues. The ends lost 2 bases at V and 2 bases at J; junction bases unmatched: 9. In DNA, the CDR3 is TGTGCCAGTAGTATACTCGGACAGGGAGGCCCCACAGATACGCAGTATTTT. Translating it yields CASSILGQGGPTDTQYF.

V usage is TRBV28 and J usage is TRBJ2-4; 7 bases align to TRBD2. Germline V gene lookup returns CDR1 MDHEN and CDR2 SYDVKM. This CDR3 comprises 16 residues. Losses at the gene ends were 5 bases for V and 0 bases for J; bases not matched to a gene: 7. CDR3 sequence reads: CASSPWTGGAKNIQYF. In DNA form, the CDR3 reads TGTGCCAGCAGTCCCTGGACGGGGGGAGCCAAAAACATTCAGTACTTC. The full variable domain, rest sourced from reference TRBV28 and TRBJ2-4, is DVKVTQSSRYLVKRTGEKVFLECVQDMDHENMFWYRQDPGLGLRLIYFSYDVKMKEKGDIPEGYSVSREKKERFSLILESASTNQTSMYLCASSPWTGGAKNIQYFGAGTRLSVL.

This rearrangement joins TRBV5-1 to TRBJ2-2; D is possibly TRBD1 (6 bases). CDR1 SGHRS and CDR2 YFSETQ come from the germline V gene. The CDR3 is 16 residues long. Trimming removed 6 bases at V and 5 bases at J, with 20 bases between. The DNA of the CDR3 is TGCGCCAGCACCCCACTTAGTGGGGGCGGGACCGGGGAGCTGTTTTTT. It specifies CASTPLSGGGTGELFF.

In this sample, this clone turned up once. This chain links TRBV30 with TRBJ1-4; D gene ambiguous. Germline values: CDR1 GTSNPN, CDR2 SVGIG (reference sequence). This CDR3 is built from 12 residues. The V gene lost 7 bases and the J gene lost 4 bases, with 10 bases spanning the gap. The CDR3 is CASQAYNEKLFF. The DNA of the CDR3 is TGTGCCTCCCAGGCCTATAATGAAAAACTGTTTTTT.

V is TRBV13 and J is TRBJ2-2; D not certain. Between the trimmed V and J ends, which lost 5 bases and 7 bases, there was a span of 11 bases. In germline, CDR1 is PRHDT, CDR2 FYEKMQ (reference sequence). The CDR3 spans 13 residues. For the CDR3, the DNA is TGTGCCAGCAGCCCCCGCGCGGACGGGGAGCTGTTTTTT. This codes for CASSPRADGELFF.

The chain has TRBV29-1 and TRBJ1-2; D not resolved. V was cut by 0 bases and J by 4 bases, with 15 bases left in between. The CDR3 totals 15 residues. CDR1 and CDR2 (germline): SQVTM, ANQGSEA. CDR3 DNA sequence: TGCAGCGTTGAAGAAGGAGTCCCGGGTGGCTATGGCTACACCTTC. Protein: CSVEEGVPGGYGYTF.

This chain uses TRBV4-2 with TRBJ1-1; TRBD1 aligns across 9 bases. V trimming: 1 base; J trimming: 5 bases; junction bases outside the gene matches: 8. CDR1 is LGHNA, CDR2 YNFKEQ, per germline. This CDR3 has 16 amino acids. The CDR3 spells CASSQGIGTGWTEAFF. The CDR3, as DNA: TGTGCCAGCAGCCAAGGGATCGGGACAGGGTGGACTGAAGCTTTCTTT.

J is TRBJ2-7 and V is TRBV30, with TRBD1 as a possible D gene (5 bases). This CDR3 contains 13 residues. Trimming pared 0 bases from V and 2 bases from J, leaving 8 bases between. The germline CDR1 and CDR2 sequences are GTSNPN and SVGIG (reference sequence). The CDR3 DNA reads TGTGCCTGGAGTGTCACAGGTCCCTACGAGCAGTACTTC. It encodes CAWSVTGPYEQYF.

This sequence joins TRBV5-4 and TRBJ2-1, with 11 positions matching TRBD2. V trimming: 0 bases; J trimming: 0 bases; junction bases outside the gene matches: 2. CDR3 size: 17 residues. Looked up from germline, CDR1 is SGHNT and CDR2 is YYREEE (reference sequence). The chain's CDR3 is CASSLGLAGISYNEQFF. CDR3 nucleotide sequence: TGTGCCAGCAGCTTGGGACTAGCGGGAATCTCCTACAATGAGCAGTTCTTC.

V is TRBV7-6 and J is TRBJ2-1; 13 positions agree with TRBD2. V lost 5 bases, J lost 6 bases, and 10 bases stayed unmatched. This CDR3 is 17 amino acids long. Germline CDR1 and CDR2: SGHVS and FNYEAQ. CDR3 region: CASSKGLAGASLNEQFF. CDR3 bases: TGTGCCAGCAGCAAAGGACTAGCGGGGGCCTCTCTCAATGAGCAGTTCTTC.

V is TRBV4-1 and J is TRBJ1-6; 7 bases are shared with TRBD1. This CDR3 has 14 amino acids. The V gene end was trimmed by 3 bases and the J gene end by 7 bases; junction bases not matched to a gene: 3. Looked up from germline, CDR1 is MGHRA and CDR2 is YSYEKL. CDR3 nucleotide sequence: TGCGCCAGCAGCCAGGGCAGGGGGAATTCACCCCTCCACTTT. Translating gives CASSQGRGNSPLHF.

This sequence joins TRBV2 and TRBJ2-1; D uncertain. This CDR3 contains 13 residues. The V gene's germline CDR1 is SNHLY and CDR2 FYNNEI. V was cut by 11 bases and J by 6 bases, with 17 bases left in between. CDR3 protein: CALTPGLGNEQFF. In DNA, the CDR3 is TGTGCCCTCACCCCGGGTTTGGGCAATGAGCAGTTCTTC.

The V gene is TRBV4-3, the J gene TRBJ2-1; a weak D match, TRBD1 (5 bases). Germline V gives CDR1 LGHNA, CDR2 YSLEER. CDR3 length: 15 residues. Between the trimmed V and J ends, which lost 0 bases and 7 bases, there was a span of 13 bases. The CDR3 is CASSQDGRERNEQFF. The CDR3 bases are TGCGCCAGCAGCCAAGATGGCAGGGAAAGGAATGAGCAGTTCTTC.

The chain has TRBV5-5 and TRBJ2-2; 9 nucleotides align to TRBD1. Trimming cost V 3 bases and J 6 bases; bases outside gene matches: 9. CDR3 length equals 16 residues. Germline V gives CDR1 SGHKS, CDR2 YYEKEE (reference sequence). CDR3 sequence: CASSSTGTGWAGELFF. The CDR3 nucleotides are TGTGCCAGCAGCTCGACAGGGACAGGGTGGGCCGGGGAGCTGTTTTTT.

This chain uses TRBV28 with TRBJ2-5; 7 bases line up with TRBD1. Per the germline V gene, CDR1 is MDHEN and CDR2 is SYDVKM. This CDR3 spans 16 amino acids. The junction had 14 bases not matched to a gene; V was cut back by 5 bases and J by 5 bases. CDR3 sequence reads: CASSPPGQERGETQYF. DNA of the CDR3: TGTGCCAGCAGTCCCCCTGGACAGGAAAGGGGGGAGACCCAGTACTTC.

This clone was counted once. The rearrangement uses TRBV7-9 and TRBJ1-1, with D possibly being TRBD1 (5 bases). This CDR3 region has 13 residues. V lost 6 bases and J 4 bases, leaving 12 bases between the germline ends. Per germline, CDR1 SEHNR and CDR2 FQNEAQ (reference sequence). The CDR3 here is CASRLRGGTEAFF. As DNA, the CDR3 is TGTGCCAGCAGACTTAGGGGAGGCACTGAAGCTTTCTTT.

This sequence joins TRBV7-2 and TRBJ1-1; no definite D call. Germline V gene lookup returns CDR1 SGHTA and CDR2 FQGNSA. This CDR3 contains 15 residues. Trimming cost V 1 base and J 0 bases, with 9 bases left between them. The CDR3 nucleotides are TGTGCCAGCAGCTTAGGGGCCCAAATGAACACTGAAGCTTTCTTT. Protein: CASSLGAQMNTEAFF.

The chain combines TRBV6-5 with TRBJ2-3; 7 nucleotides line up with TRBD2. V shed 6 bases and J 1 base; nucleotides not matched to a gene: 7. CDR1 is MNHEY, CDR2 SVGAGI, per germline. The CDR3 is 15 amino acids. CDR3 sequence (DNA): TGTGCCAGCAGCGCGAAGCGGGGAGGCACAGATACGCAGTATTTT. It encodes CASSAKRGGTDTQYF.

V is TRBV7-9 and J is TRBJ2-7; 9 bases fit TRBD1. With 6 bases clipped from V and 1 base from J, the junction kept 7 bases outside the gene matches. The CDR3 sequence is 15 residues long. Germline V gene data show CDR1 as SEHNR and CDR2 as FQNEAQ (reference sequence). The CDR3 DNA reads TGTGCCAGCAGTTCACAGGGGGCCCCTTCCTACGAGCAGTACTTC. Translation: CASSSQGAPSYEQYF.

The genes are TRBV2 and TRBJ1-3; D is undetermined. CDR3 length equals 13 residues. Trimming took 6 bases from V and 3 from J, leaving 9 bases between them. Germline assignment: CDR1 SNHLY and CDR2 FYNNEI. The CDR3 loop reads CASSAGGGNTIYF. The CDR3 DNA sequence: TGTGCCAGCAGCGCAGGTGGTGGAAACACCATATATTTT.

The chain combines TRBV2 with TRBJ1-1; possibly TRBD1 for D (5 bases). Germline loops: CDR1 SNHLY, CDR2 FYNNEI. Trimming shortened V by 1 base and J by 5 bases, and 8 bases separated the two germline ends. The CDR3 covers 13 residues. The CDR3 DNA follows: TGTGCCAGCAGTGAAGGGGCAGGGACTGAAGCTTTCTTT. Encoded protein: CASSEGAGTEAFF.

This clone was counted a few times. The chain couples TRBV2 to TRBJ2-7; D unclear. CDR3 length: 12 amino acids. Between the trimmed V and J ends, which lost 7 bases and 3 bases, there was a span of 10 bases. Germline assignment: CDR1 SNHLY and CDR2 FYNNEI. CDR3 sequence: CASIFASYEQYF. DNA for the CDR3: TGTGCCAGCATCTTCGCCAGCTACGAGCAGTACTTC.

The rearrangement joins TRBV5-1 to TRBJ2-3; TRBD1 might be the D (6 bases). Between the trimmed V and J ends, which lost 4 bases and 0 bases, there was a span of 12 bases. In germline, CDR1 is SGHRS, CDR2 YFSETQ. CDR3 length: 15 amino acids. This CDR3 is CASSQEDSSTDTQYF. CDR3 coding DNA: TGCGCCAGCAGCCAAGAGGACAGTAGCACAGATACGCAGTATTTT.

This chain uses TRBV7-9 with TRBJ2-1, with D possibly being TRBD2 (6 bases). Germline values: CDR1 SEHNR, CDR2 FQNEAQ (reference sequence). V lost 8 bases to trimming and J lost 12 bases, with 20 bases between them. This CDR3 spans 13 amino acids. CDR3 residues: CASGRLGVVGQFF. CDR3 sequence (DNA): TGTGCCAGCGGGAGACTAGGGGTGGTTGGGCAGTTCTTC.